This T cell receptor (beta chain) comes out of a study of blood T cell repertoires in COVID-19. Whole-study context: There were acute and convalescent COVID-19 samples, and they came from the United States, Italy and Spain.

This clone occurred a few times. Germline V lookup: CDR1 SGHTA, CDR2 FQGTGA. The CDR3 is 16 residues long. V was pared by 0 bases and J by 11 bases, with 11 bases of the junction left unmatched. In the authors' workflow: Reference gene primer amplification yielded estimated nucleated cell counts. Generated by immunoSEQ multiplex PCR, the TCRdb table keeps only in-frame clones and is missing some. The V and J calls and clone size were taken over from that table, and D and trimming were inferred from the DNA. In the table there are approximately 160,000 clones, around 83% of which are singletons. The sequence was obtained from a woman aged 50 to 60 in a cohort exposed to, infected with or recovered from COVID-19 (not recorded which). The chain combines TRBV7-3 with TRBJ2-1, with 9 positions matching TRBD2. The specimen was PBMCs or T cells enriched from blood (not recorded which). The CDR3 protein is CASSLTSSGRFDKQFF. The CDR3 DNA sequence: TGTGCCAGCAGCTTAACGTCAAGCGGGAGGTTCGATAAGCAGTTCTTC.